This entry features one T cell receptor (beta chain) sequence. Its antigen is undetermined. This sample is part of a study of monozygotic twins with inflammatory bowel disease. General observations from the study: Especially with disease activity, IBD patients had fewer clonotypes in common with others than healthy twins did. Differing T cell subtypes remained indistinguishable.

The CDR3 is 16 amino acids. Germline-derived CDR1 and CDR2 are DFQATT and SNEGSKA (reference sequence). Added by template switching were UMIs that each held a 6-nucleotide sample barcode. TCRdb reprocessed the 5' RACE reads; each CDR3 protein has one entry and no DNA is given. This table lists approximately 400,000 distinct CDR3 sequences. Source material: blood. The receptor's source is a human donor with ulcerative colitis or Crohn's disease, or a healthy co-twin of an affected twin (not recorded which). V and J are TRBV20-1 and TRBJ2-5; TCRdb outputs TRBD2, but without DNA this stays unchecked. CDR3 sequence reads: CSARDLLAGVSGTQYF.